The 26 T cell receptor beta chains listed next were all sequenced from one sample in a study of cytomegalovirus exposure and HLA in healthy donors. Vbeta (60) and Jbeta (13) primers were used in the PCR. The table came from immunoSEQ multiplex PCR; TCRdb's copy has only in-frame clones and leaves some out. Of around 120,000 clones in the sample, 70% to 85% were seen once. The sequencing input was PBMCs. Receptor source: a woman between 50 and 59 years old in good health and CMV-seropositive.

As DNA, the CDR3 is TGTGCCAGCAGTCGGCGGGAGTCGAGGTACGAGCAGTACTTC. It specifies CASSRRESRYEQYF. The chain combines TRBV28 with TRBJ2-7; 7 nucleotides align to TRBD2. With 5 bases clipped from V and 4 bases from J, the junction kept 8 bases outside the gene matches. The CDR3 covers 14 residues. Germline values: CDR1 MDHEN, CDR2 SYDVKM. The variable domain in full, completed from reference TRBV28 and TRBJ2-7, reads DVKVTQSSRYLVKRTGEKVFLECVQDMDHENMFWYRQDPGLGLRLIYFSYDVKMKEKGDIPEGYSVSREKKERFSLILESASTNQTSMYLCASSRRESRYEQYFGPGTRLTVT.

This clone was counted a single time. The chain links TRBV7-9 to TRBJ1-2, with 7 positions matching TRBD1. V dropped 6 bases and J dropped 0; count of bases not matched to a gene: 4. The CDR3 spans 14 residues. Germline V gene lookup returns CDR1 SEHNR and CDR2 FQNEAQ (reference sequence). The CDR3 loop reads CASRPGGTNYGYTF. The CDR3, as DNA: TGTGCCAGCAGACCAGGGGGGACTAACTATGGCTACACCTTC.

The chain has TRBV27 and TRBJ2-2, with no clear D. Germline lookup yields CDR1 MNHEY and CDR2 SMNVEV (reference sequence). Trimming took off 7 bases at V and 6 bases at J, with 9 bases between the two ends. This CDR3 comprises 12 residues. The CDR3 DNA reads TGTGCCAGCAAGCCCCTCCCCGGGGAGCTGTTTTTT. This translates into CASKPLPGELFF.

Comment on this clone: The CDR3 does not end in the conserved phenylalanine or tryptophan, so this is likely a read error. The V and J genes are TRBV7-2 and TRBJ1-1; D remains ambiguous. The CDR3 sequence is 15 residues long. V dropped 4 bases and J dropped 5 bases, with 17 bases sitting between them. CDR1 SGHTA and CDR2 FQGNSA come from the germline V gene. This CDR3 is CASSSPTRIWTEAFV. CDR3 nucleotides: TGTGCCAGCAGCTCTCCGACGAGGATTTGGACTGAAGCTTTCGTT.

The chain joins TRBV30 to TRBJ2-3, with D perhaps matching TRBD2 (6 bases). Germline values: CDR1 GTSNPN, CDR2 SVGIG (reference sequence). V was clipped by 2 bases and J by 6 bases, with 6 bases between them. The CDR3 has 11 amino acids. CDR3 DNA: TGTGCCTGGAGTAGCGGGGATACGCAGTATTTT. Its protein product is CAWSSGDTQYF.

This clone was seen once. The chain has TRBV28 and TRBJ1-1; TRBD1 aligns across 10 bases. V lost 7 bases to trimming and J lost 2 bases; unmatched junction nucleotides: 7. The CDR3 has 15 residues. Germline-derived CDR1 and CDR2 are MDHEN and SYDVKM. The CDR3 region has the DNA TGTGCCAGCATTGAAAGGACAGGGGGAAACACTGAAGCTTTCTTT. It yields the protein CASIERTGGNTEAFF.

The V gene is TRBV4-3, the J gene TRBJ1-2; 8 bases line up with TRBD1. This CDR3 has 15 residues. Germline V CDR1 and CDR2: LGHNA, YSLEER. Unmatched junction bases numbered 8, after V lost 0 bases and J lost 8 bases. The CDR3, as DNA: TGCGCCAGCAGCCAAGATCCCAGGGGGCTGGGAGGCTACACCTTC. It is translated as CASSQDPRGLGGYTF.

V is TRBV5-1 and J is TRBJ2-5, with D tentatively TRBD1 (5 bases). V was cut by 0 bases and J by 0 bases, with 6 bases left in between. Looked up from germline, CDR1 is SGHRS and CDR2 is YFSETQ. The CDR3 runs 14 residues. CDR3 nucleotides: TGCGCCAGCAGCTTGGGACAGAACCAAGAGACCCAGTACTTC. This gives the protein CASSLGQNQETQYF.

This rearrangement joins TRBV19 to TRBJ2-2; no firm D call. In germline, CDR1 is LNHDA, CDR2 SQIVND (reference sequence). Trimming took 10 bases from V and 4 from J, leaving 13 bases between them. This CDR3 has 13 residues. CDR3 loop: CAIQISGTGELFF. CDR3 in DNA: TGTGCCATTCAGATATCGGGCACCGGGGAGCTGTTTTTT.

This chain uses TRBV19 with TRBJ1-5; D gene unclear. This CDR3 has 18 amino acids. CDR1 is LNHDA, CDR2 SQIVND, per germline (reference sequence). V lost 0 bases to trimming and J lost 0 bases, with 15 bases between them. CDR3 DNA: TGTGCCAGTAGTATAGATCGGATATCAGGATATAGCAATCAGCCCCAGCATTTT. It is translated as CASSIDRISGYSNQPQHF. Supplemented by reference TRBV19 and TRBJ1-5, the full variable domain reads DGGITQSPKYLFRKEGQNVTLSCEQNLNHDAMYWYRQDPGQGLRLIYYSQIVNDFQKGDIAEGYSVSREKKESFPLTVTSAQKNPTAFYLCASSIDRISGYSNQPQHFGDGTRLSIL.

This chain uses TRBV19 with TRBJ1-2, with D possibly matching TRBD1 (5 bases). V gave up 7 bases and J gave up 2 bases, with 14 bases separating them. The CDR3 is 14 amino acids. Per the germline V gene, CDR1 is LNHDA and CDR2 is SQIVND (reference sequence). The CDR3, as DNA: TGTGCCAGTATCCCGGCCAGGGCAAACTATGGCTACACCTTC. Amino acids: CASIPARANYGYTF.

The chain is built from TRBV7-6 and TRBJ1-1; D perhaps matches TRBD1 (6 bases). Germline V gene sequence: CDR1 SGHVS, CDR2 FNYEAQ. The CDR3 contains 14 residues. Trimming took 1 base from V and 1 from J, leaving 7 bases between them. CDR3: CASSLEQGNTEAFF. In DNA form, the CDR3 reads TGTGCCAGCAGCTTAGAACAGGGGAACACTGAAGCTTTCTTT.

This clone was counted only a few times. The rearrangement uses TRBV4-1 and TRBJ2-7; 12 nucleotides agree with TRBD2. Germline CDR1 is MGHRA and CDR2 is YSYEKL. The V segment lost 3 bases and the J segment 0 bases; nucleotides outside the gene matches: 3. The CDR3 loop spans 16 amino acids. DNA of the CDR3: TGCGCCAGCAGCCAGGGGACTAGCGGGCTCTCCTACGAGCAGTACTTC. This gives the protein CASSQGTSGLSYEQYF.

This chain connects TRBV27 to TRBJ1-2; possibly TRBD1 for D (5 bases). This CDR3 spans 14 amino acids. In germline, CDR1 is MNHEY, CDR2 SMNVEV (reference sequence). Trimming pared 2 bases from V and 0 bases from J, leaving 7 bases between. The CDR3 loop reads CASSLAGPNYGYTF. The CDR3 DNA sequence: TGTGCCAGCAGTTTAGCAGGGCCTAACTATGGCTACACCTTC.

There are a few counts of this clone. The V and J genes are TRBV10-2 and TRBJ1-5; D is unclear. Germline assignment: CDR1 WSHSY and CDR2 SAAADI. The CDR3 is made up of 14 amino acids. Trimming took off 7 bases at V and 0 bases at J, with 10 bases between the two ends. The CDR3 spells CASTDGSSNQPQHF. CDR3 coding DNA: TGCGCCAGCACCGACGGGAGTAGCAATCAGCCCCAGCATTTT.

The chain is built from TRBV2 and TRBJ2-1; 15 bases line up with TRBD2. This CDR3 has 16 residues. CDR1 is SNHLY and CDR2 is FYNNEI in the germline V gene. Trimming cost V 8 bases and J 9 bases; bases outside gene matches: 11. The CDR3 loop reads CASVTGTSGRYSEQFF. The CDR3 DNA follows: TGTGCCAGCGTTACCGGGACTAGCGGGAGGTATAGTGAGCAGTTCTTC. The entire variable domain, with the rest obtained from reference TRBV2 and TRBJ2-1, is as follows: EPEVTQTPSHQVTQMGQEVILRCVPISNHLYFYWYRQILGQKVEFLVSFYNNEISEKSEIFDDQFSVERPDGSNFTLKIRSTKLEDSAMYFCASVTGTSGRYSEQFFGPGTRLTVL.

V and J are TRBV19 and TRBJ2-7; 7 bases agree with TRBD1. Germline values: CDR1 LNHDA, CDR2 SQIVND (reference sequence). CDR3 size: 15 residues. V was pared by 1 base and J by 4 bases, with 7 bases of the junction left unmatched. This CDR3 is CASSIATGTDYEQYF. The DNA for the CDR3 is TGTGCCAGTAGTATAGCAACCGGGACAGATTACGAGCAGTACTTC.

This clone turned up a few times. V and J are TRBV6-6 and TRBJ1-1, with 7 bases matching TRBD1. Trimming removed 4 bases from V and 5 bases from J; junction bases left unmatched: 10. This CDR3 is built from 15 residues. Germline V gene sequence: CDR1 MNHNY, CDR2 SVGAGI (reference sequence). CDR3 nucleotides: TGTGCCAGCAGTTCTACCACGACAGGGTTGACTGAAGCTTTCTTT. The encoded protein is CASSSTTTGLTEAFF.

V and J are TRBV28 and TRBJ1-2; D possibly corresponds to TRBD1 (6 bases). V lost 2 bases to trimming and J lost 2 bases, with 12 bases between them. From germline, CDR1 is MDHEN and CDR2 SYDVKM. CDR3 size: 15 residues. CDR3: CASSLVAGENYGYTF. The CDR3 nucleotides read TGTGCCAGCAGTTTAGTGGCAGGGGAAAACTATGGCTACACCTTC.

The chain couples TRBV4-2 to TRBJ2-3; 12 bases match TRBD2. This CDR3 region has 16 residues. J gave up 5 bases and V 0 bases, and 3 bases lay outside the gene matches. Germline V gene lookup returns CDR1 LGHNA and CDR2 YNFKEQ. CDR3 coding DNA: TGTGCCAGCAGCCAAGATCTACTAGCGGGGGGAGATACGCAGTATTTT. Translation gives CASSQDLLAGGDTQYF.

The gene calls are TRBV6-4 and TRBJ1-1; TRBD1 agrees at 7 bases. The germline V gene has CDR1 MRHNA and CDR2 SNTAGT. The V gene end was trimmed by 2 bases and the J gene end by 7 bases; junction bases not matched to a gene: 7. CDR3 length: 14 amino acids. CDR3 nucleotides: TGTGCCAGCAGTGACACAGCAGGGGGGTATGAAGCTTTCTTT. It is translated as CASSDTAGGYEAFF.

The gene calls are TRBV28 and TRBJ2-1; 7 nucleotides line up with TRBD1. The CDR3 spans 15 residues. The ends lost 3 bases at V and 8 bases at J; junction bases unmatched: 10. Germline V lookup: CDR1 MDHEN, CDR2 SYDVKM. CDR3 in amino acids: CASSFRDSKSDEQFF. The CDR3 nucleotides read TGTGCCAGCAGTTTCCGGGACAGCAAGAGCGATGAGCAGTTCTTC.

This chain links TRBV18 with TRBJ2-1; D gene ambiguous. The germline V gene encodes CDR1 KGHSH and CDR2 LQKENI. CDR3 length equals 14 residues. V lost 3 bases to trimming and J lost 0 bases, with 6 bases between them. CDR3 nucleotide sequence: TGTGCCAGCTCACCCCTAGGCTCCTACAATGAGCAGTTCTTC. As protein: CASSPLGSYNEQFF.

The gene calls are TRBV6-6 and TRBJ1-4, with a possible D match to TRBD1 (6 bases). The germline V and J ends were trimmed by 6 bases and 5 bases, with 13 bases remaining between them. This CDR3 has 14 amino acids. Per the germline V gene, CDR1 is MNHNY and CDR2 is SVGAGI (reference sequence). The CDR3 spells CASSQGQRNEKLFF. The CDR3 nucleotides read TGTGCCAGCAGCCAAGGACAGAGGAATGAAAAACTGTTTTTT.

The V gene is TRBV11-1, the J gene TRBJ1-1; D uncertain. This CDR3 is 14 amino acids long. The V gene lost 1 base and the J gene lost 0 bases, with 6 bases spanning the gap. Germline CDR1 reads SGHAT; CDR2 reads FQDESV (reference sequence). The CDR3 bases are TGTGCCAGCAGCTTAGTTGAGGTGAACACTGAAGCTTTCTTT. It is translated as CASSLVEVNTEAFF.

This clone is a singleton in its sample. The genes are TRBV18 and TRBJ2-7; D is ambiguous. V was pared by 3 bases and J by 2 bases, with 11 bases between. Germline-derived CDR1 and CDR2 are KGHSH and LQKENI. This CDR3 has 14 residues. The CDR3 DNA reads TGTGCCAGCTCACCCCCTACCTTAACCTACGAGCAGTACTTC. Its translation: CASSPPTLTYEQYF.